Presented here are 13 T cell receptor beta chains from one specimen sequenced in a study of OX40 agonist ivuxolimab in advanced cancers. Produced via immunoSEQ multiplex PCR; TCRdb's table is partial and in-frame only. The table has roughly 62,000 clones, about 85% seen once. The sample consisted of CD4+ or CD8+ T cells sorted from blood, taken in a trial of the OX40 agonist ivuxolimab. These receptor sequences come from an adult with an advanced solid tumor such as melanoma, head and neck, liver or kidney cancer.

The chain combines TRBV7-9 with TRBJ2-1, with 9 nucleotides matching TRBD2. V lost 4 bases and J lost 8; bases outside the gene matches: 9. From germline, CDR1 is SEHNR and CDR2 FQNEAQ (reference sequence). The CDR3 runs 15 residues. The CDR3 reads CASSSLSSGSYEQFF. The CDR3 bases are TGTGCCAGCAGCTCCCTGAGTAGCGGGAGTTATGAGCAGTTCTTC.

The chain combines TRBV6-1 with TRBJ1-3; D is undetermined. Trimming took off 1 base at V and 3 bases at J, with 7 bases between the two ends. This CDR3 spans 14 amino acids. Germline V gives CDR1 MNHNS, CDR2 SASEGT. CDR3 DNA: TGTGCCAGCAGTGAAGGAGGAGTTGGAAACACCATATATTTT. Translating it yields CASSEGGVGNTIYF.

The CDR3 DNA is TGTGCCAGCAGTCCGACAGGGAGTATGGAGACCCAGTACTTC. This sequence encodes CASSPTGSMETQYF. The J gene is TRBJ2-5, the V gene TRBV2, with 7 positions matching TRBD1. J gave up 5 bases and V 5 bases, and 8 bases lay outside the gene matches. The CDR3 extends over 14 amino acids. CDR1 is SNHLY and CDR2 is FYNNEI in the germline V gene.

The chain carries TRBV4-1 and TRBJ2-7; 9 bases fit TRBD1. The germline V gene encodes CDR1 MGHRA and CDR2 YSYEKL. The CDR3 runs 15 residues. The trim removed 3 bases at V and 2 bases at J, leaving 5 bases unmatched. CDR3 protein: CASSHPGQGTYEQYF. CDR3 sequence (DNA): TGCGCCAGCAGCCATCCGGGACAGGGCACCTACGAGCAGTACTTC.

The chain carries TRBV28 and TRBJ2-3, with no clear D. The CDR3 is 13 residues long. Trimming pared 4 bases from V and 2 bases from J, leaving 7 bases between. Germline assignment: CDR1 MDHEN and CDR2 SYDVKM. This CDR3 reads CASSYVDTDTQYF. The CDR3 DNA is TGTGCCAGCAGTTATGTGGACACAGATACGCAGTATTTT.

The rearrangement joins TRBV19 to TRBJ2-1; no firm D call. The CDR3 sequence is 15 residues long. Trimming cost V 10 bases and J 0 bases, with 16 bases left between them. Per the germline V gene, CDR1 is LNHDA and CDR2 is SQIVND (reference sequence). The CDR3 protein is CATKTLSGSYNEQFF. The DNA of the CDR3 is TGTGCCACGAAAACCTTGTCGGGCTCCTACAATGAGCAGTTCTTC. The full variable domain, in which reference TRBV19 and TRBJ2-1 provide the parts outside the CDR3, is DGGITQSPKYLFRKEGQNVTLSCEQNLNHDAMYWYRQDPGQGLRLIYYSQIVNDFQKGDIAEGYSVSREKKESFPLTVTSAQKNPTAFYLCATKTLSGSYNEQFFGPGTRLTVL.

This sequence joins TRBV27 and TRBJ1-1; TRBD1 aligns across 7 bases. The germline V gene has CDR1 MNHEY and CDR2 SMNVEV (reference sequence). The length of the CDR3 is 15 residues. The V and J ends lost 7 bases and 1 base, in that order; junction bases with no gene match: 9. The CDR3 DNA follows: TGTGCCAGCATCCCCAGGGGGAGAGGGAACACTGAAGCTTTCTTT. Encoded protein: CASIPRGRGNTEAFF.

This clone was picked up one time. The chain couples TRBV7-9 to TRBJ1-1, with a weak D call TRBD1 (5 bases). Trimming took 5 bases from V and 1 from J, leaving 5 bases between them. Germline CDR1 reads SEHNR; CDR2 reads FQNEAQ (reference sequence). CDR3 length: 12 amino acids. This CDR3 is CASSQGNTEAFF. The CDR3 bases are TGTGCCAGCAGCCAGGGGAACACTGAAGCTTTCTTT. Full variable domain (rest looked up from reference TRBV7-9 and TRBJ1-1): DTGVSQNPRHKITKRGQNVTFRCDPISEHNRLYWYRQTLGQGPEFLTYFQNEAQLEKSRLLSDRFSAERPKGSFSTLEIQRTEQGDSAMYLCASSQGNTEAFFGQGTRLTVV.

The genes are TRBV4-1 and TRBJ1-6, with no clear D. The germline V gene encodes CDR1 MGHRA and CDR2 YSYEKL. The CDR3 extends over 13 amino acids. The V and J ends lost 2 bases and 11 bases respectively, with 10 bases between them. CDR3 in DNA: TGCGCCAGCAGCCAACCACATACGGCACCCCTCCACTTT. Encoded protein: CASSQPHTAPLHF.

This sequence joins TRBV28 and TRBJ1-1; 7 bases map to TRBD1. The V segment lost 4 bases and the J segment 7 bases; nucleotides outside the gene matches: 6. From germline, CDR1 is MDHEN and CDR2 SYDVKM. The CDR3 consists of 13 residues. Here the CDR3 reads CASSSPTGSEAFF. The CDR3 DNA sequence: TGTGCCAGCAGTTCACCGACAGGGAGTGAAGCTTTCTTT.

CDR3 in amino acids: CATENPGAPYEQYF. The CDR3 nucleotides are TGTGCCACTGAAAATCCGGGCGCACCCTACGAGCAGTACTTC. The V and J genes are TRBV6-5 and TRBJ2-7; unclear D gene. The CDR3 length is 14 residues. Germline V CDR1 and CDR2: MNHEY, SVGAGI. Between the trimmed V and J ends, which lost 10 bases and 2 bases, there was a span of 18 bases.

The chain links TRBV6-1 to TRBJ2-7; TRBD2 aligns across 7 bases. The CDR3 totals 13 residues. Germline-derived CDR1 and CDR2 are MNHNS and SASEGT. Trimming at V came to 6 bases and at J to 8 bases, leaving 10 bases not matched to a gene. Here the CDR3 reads CASRDKGLRQQYF. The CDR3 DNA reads TGTGCCAGCAGAGACAAGGGACTACGACAGCAGTACTTC.

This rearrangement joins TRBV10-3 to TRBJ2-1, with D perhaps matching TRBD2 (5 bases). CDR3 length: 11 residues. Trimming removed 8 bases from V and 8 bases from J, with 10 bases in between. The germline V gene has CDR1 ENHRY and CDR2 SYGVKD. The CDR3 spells CAIDSGYEQFF. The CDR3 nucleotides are TGTGCCATCGACTCGGGGTATGAGCAGTTCTTC.